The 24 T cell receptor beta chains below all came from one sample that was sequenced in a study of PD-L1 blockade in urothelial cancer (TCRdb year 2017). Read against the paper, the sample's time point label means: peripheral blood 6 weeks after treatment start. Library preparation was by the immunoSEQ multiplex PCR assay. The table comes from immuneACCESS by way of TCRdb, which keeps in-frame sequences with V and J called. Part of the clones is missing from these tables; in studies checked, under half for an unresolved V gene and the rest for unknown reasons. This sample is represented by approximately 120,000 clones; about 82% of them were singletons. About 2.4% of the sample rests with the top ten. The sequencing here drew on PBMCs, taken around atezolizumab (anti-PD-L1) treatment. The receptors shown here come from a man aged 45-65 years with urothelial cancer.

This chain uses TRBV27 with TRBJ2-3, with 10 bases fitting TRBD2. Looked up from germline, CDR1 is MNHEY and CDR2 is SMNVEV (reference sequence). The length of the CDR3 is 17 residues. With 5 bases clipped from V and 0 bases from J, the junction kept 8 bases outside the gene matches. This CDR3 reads CASSGLAGAVSTDTQYF. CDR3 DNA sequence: TGTGCCAGCAGTGGGCTAGCGGGAGCGGTTAGCACAGATACGCAGTATTTT.

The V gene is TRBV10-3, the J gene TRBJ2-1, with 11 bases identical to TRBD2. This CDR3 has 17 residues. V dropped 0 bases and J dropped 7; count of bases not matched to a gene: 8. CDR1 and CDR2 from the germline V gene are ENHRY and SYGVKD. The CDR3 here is CAISESALAGVLNEQFF. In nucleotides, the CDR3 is TGTGCCATCAGTGAGTCGGCACTAGCGGGAGTCTTGAATGAGCAGTTCTTC.

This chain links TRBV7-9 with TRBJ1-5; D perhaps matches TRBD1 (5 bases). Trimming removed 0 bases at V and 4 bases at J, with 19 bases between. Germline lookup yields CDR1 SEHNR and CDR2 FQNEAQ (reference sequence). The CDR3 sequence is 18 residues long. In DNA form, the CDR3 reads TGTGCCAGCAGCTTAGCGGAGGACTCGTTGGGGGGTAATCAGCCCCAGCATTTT. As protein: CASSLAEDSLGGNQPQHF.

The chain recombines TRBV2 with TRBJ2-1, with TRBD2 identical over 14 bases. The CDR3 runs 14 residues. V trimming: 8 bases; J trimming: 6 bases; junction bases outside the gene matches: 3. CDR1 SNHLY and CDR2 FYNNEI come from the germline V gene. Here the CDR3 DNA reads TGTGCCAGCGCGGGACTAGCGGGAGTCAATGAGCAGTTCTTC. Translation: CASAGLAGVNEQFF.

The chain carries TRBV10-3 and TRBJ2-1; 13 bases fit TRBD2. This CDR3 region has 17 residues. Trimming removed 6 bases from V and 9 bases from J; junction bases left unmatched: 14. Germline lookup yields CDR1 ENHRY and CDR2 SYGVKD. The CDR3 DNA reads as TGTGCCATCAGCGCAAGGGGTGGGACTAGCGGGATCCCTGAGCAGTTCTTC. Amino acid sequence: CAISARGGTSGIPEQFF.

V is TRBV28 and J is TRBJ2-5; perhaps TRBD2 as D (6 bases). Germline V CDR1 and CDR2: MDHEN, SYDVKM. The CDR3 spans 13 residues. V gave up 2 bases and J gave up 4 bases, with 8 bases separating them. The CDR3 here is CASSLGRPETQYF. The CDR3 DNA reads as TGTGCCAGCAGTTTAGGGAGGCCAGAGACCCAGTACTTC.

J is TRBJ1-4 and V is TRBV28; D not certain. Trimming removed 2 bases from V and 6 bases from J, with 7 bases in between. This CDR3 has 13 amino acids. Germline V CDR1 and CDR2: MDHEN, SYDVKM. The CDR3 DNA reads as TGTGCCAGCAGTTTACAAGCGTATGAAAAACTGTTTTTT. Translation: CASSLQAYEKLFF.

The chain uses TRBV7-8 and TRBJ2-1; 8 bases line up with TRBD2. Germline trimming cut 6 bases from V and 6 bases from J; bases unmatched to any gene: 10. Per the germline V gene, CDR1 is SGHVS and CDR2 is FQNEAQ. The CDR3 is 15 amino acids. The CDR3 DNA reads TGTGCCAGCAGACAAGCGGGAGTCAGTTCCAATGAGCAGTTCTTC. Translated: CASRQAGVSSNEQFF. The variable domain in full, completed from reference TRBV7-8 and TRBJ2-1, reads GAGVSQSPRYKVAKRGQDVALRCDPISGHVSLFWYQQALGQGPEFLTYFQNEAQLDKSGLPSDRFFAERPEGSVSTLKIQRTQQEDSAVYLCASRQAGVSSNEQFFGPGTRLTVL.

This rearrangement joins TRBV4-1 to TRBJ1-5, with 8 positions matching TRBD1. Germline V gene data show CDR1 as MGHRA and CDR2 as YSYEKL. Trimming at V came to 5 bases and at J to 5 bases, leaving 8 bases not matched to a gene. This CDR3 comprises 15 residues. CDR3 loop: CASSTHRDRYQPQHF. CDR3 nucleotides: TGCGCCAGCAGCACTCACCGGGACAGGTATCAGCCCCAGCATTTT.

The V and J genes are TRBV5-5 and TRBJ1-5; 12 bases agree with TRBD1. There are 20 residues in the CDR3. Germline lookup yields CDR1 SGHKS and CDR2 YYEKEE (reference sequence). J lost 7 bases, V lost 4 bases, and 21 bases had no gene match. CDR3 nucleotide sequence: TGTGCCAGCAGCAACGGACCGGGACAGGGGGCGCCGGCAGGTGCCCAGCCCCAGCATTTT. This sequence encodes CASSNGPGQGAPAGAQPQHF.

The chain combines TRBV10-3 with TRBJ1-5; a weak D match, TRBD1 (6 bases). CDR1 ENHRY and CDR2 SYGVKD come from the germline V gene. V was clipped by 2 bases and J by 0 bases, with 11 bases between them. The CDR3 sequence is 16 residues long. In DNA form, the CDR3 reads TGTGCCATCAGTGAGCGGGACATCAATAGCAATCAGCCCCAGCATTTT. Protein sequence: CAISERDINSNQPQHF.

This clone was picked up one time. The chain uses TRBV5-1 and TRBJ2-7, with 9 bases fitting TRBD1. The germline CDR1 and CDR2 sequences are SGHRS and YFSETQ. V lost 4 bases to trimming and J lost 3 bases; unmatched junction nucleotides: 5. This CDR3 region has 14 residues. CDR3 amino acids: CASSLPGQGYEQYF. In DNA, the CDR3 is TGCGCCAGCAGCCTACCGGGACAGGGCTACGAGCAGTACTTC.

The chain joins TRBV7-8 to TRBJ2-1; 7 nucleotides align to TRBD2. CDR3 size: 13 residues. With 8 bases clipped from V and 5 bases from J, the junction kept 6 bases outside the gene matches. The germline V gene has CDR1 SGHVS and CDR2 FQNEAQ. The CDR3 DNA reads TGTGCCAGCCACTTAGCGGGCCACAATGAGCAGTTCTTC. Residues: CASHLAGHNEQFF.

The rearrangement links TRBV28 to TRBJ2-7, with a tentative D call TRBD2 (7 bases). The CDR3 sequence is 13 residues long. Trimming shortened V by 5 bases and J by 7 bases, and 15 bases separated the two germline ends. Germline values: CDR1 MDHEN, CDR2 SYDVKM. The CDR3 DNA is TGTGCCAGCAGTCCGCCGGGGGGCTGGGAGCAGTACTTC. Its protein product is CASSPPGGWEQYF.

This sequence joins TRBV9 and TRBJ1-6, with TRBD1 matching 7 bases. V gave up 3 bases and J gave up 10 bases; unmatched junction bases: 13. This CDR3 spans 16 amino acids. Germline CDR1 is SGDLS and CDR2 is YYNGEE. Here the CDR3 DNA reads TGTGCCAGCAGCGGTACAGGGGCAGGAACGGAATCACCCCTCCACTTT. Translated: CASSGTGAGTESPLHF.

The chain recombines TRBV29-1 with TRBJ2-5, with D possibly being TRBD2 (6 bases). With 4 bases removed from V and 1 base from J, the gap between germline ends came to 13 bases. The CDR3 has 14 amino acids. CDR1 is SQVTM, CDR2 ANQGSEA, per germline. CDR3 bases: TGCAGCGTTGGGGTTAGCGGAACCCAAGAGACCCAGTACTTC. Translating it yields CSVGVSGTQETQYF. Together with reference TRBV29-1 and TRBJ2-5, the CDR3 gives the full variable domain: SAVISQKPSRDICQRGTSLTIQCQVDSQVTMMFWYRQQPGQSLTLIATANQGSEATYESGFVIDKFPISRPNLTFSTLTVSNMSPEDSSIYLCSVGVSGTQETQYFGPGTRLLVL.

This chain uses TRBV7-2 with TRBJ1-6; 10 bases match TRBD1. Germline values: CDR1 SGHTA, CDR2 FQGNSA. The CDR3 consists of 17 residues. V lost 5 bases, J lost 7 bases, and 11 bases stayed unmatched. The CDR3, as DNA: TGTGCCAGCAGCGCTCGGACAGGGGGAACGAGGAATTCACCCCTCCACTTT. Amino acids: CASSARTGGTRNSPLHF. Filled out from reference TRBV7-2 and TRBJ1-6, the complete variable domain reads GAGVSQSPSNKVTEKGKDVELRCDPISGHTALYWYRQSLGQGLEFLIYFQGNSAPDKSGLPSDRFSAERTGGSVSTLTIQRTQQEDSAVYLCASSARTGGTRNSPLHFGNGTRLTVT.

The CDR3, as DNA: TGTGCCAGCTCACCTCGAGGGGGCACAGGGGAGGAAAAACTGTTTTTT. Residues: CASSPRGGTGEEKLFF. The chain employs TRBV18 and TRBJ1-4; TRBD1 matches 7 bases. Trimming removed 3 bases from V and 8 bases from J; junction bases left unmatched: 12. CDR1 and CDR2 (germline): KGHSH, LQKENI. This CDR3 has 16 amino acids.

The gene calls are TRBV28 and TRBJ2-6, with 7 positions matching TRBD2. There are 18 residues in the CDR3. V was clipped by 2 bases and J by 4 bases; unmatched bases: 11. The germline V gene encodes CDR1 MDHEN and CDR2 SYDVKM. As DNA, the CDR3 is TGTGCCAGCAGTTTAAGGCTAGCGGCAATCTCGGGGGCCAACGTCCTGACTTTC. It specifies CASSLRLAAISGANVLTF.

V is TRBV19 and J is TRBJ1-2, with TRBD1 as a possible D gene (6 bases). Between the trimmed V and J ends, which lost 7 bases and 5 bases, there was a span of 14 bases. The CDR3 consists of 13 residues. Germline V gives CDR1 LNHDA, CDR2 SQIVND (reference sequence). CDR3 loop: CASMQGRGYGYTF. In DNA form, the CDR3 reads TGTGCCAGTATGCAGGGGCGAGGTTATGGCTACACCTTC.

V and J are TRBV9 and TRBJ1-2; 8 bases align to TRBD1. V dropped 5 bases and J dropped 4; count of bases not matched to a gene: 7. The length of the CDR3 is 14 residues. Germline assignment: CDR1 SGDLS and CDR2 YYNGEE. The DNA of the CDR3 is TGTGCCAGCAGAGGGTACGGGACAGGCTATGGCTACACCTTC. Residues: CASRGYGTGYGYTF.

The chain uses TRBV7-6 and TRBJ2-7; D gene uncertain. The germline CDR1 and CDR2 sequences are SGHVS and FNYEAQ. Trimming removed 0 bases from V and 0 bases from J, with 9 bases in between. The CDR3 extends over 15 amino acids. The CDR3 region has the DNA TGTGCCAGCAGCTTAGCGCATGGCGGCTCCTACGAGCAGTACTTC. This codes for CASSLAHGGSYEQYF. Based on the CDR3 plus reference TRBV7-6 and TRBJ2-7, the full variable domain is GAGVSQSPRYKVTKRGQDVALRCDPISGHVSLYWYRQALGQGPEFLTYFNYEAQQDKSGLPNDRFSAERPEGSISTLTIQRTEQRDSAMYRCASSLAHGGSYEQYFGPGTRLTVT.

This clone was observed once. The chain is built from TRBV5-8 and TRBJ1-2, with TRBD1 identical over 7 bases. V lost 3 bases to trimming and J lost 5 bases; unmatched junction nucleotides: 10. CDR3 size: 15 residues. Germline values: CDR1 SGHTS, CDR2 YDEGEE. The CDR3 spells CASSSHQTGRYGYTF. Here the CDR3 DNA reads TGTGCCAGCAGCTCTCACCAGACAGGGCGATATGGCTACACCTTC.

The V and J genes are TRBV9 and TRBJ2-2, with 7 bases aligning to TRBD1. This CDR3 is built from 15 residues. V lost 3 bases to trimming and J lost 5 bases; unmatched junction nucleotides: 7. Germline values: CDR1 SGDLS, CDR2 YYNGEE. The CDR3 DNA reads TGTGCCAGCAGCGCTGCCGGACAGGTGACCGGGGAGCTGTTTTTT. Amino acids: CASSAAGQVTGELFF.